This T cell receptor beta chain was profiled in a study of T-cell reconstitution after alpha-beta-depleted transplantation in children. The V end lost 3 bases, the J end lost 4 bases, and 7 bases lay between the germline ends. Per germline, CDR1 MRHNA and CDR2 SNTAGT. This CDR3 has 13 amino acids. Study-wide results and caveats: TCRbeta diversity was high at day 60 in some patients (a result of surviving recipient T cells and thymic progenitors). One year post-transplant, T-cell counts and diversity were largely derived from T cells produced anew. Alpha-beta T cells about two months after transplant reportedly derived from several hundred expanded graft clones.

A library of TCRbeta sequences, prepared with unique molecular identifiers, was generated. MiXCR was run by TCRdb on the PCR reads, yielding one entry per CDR3 protein. This table has over 85,000 distinct CDR3 sequences, around 7.8% appearing once. In regard to this clonotype: Antigen unknown.

V usage is TRBV6-4 and J usage is TRBJ1-5; no definite D call. The clonotype comes from a boy between 2 and 15 years old with acute lymphoblastic leukemia, due to receive a stem cell transplant. This sample comprised PBMCs, obtained before TCRalphabeta/CD19-depleted stem cell transplant. CDR3 sequence reads: CASSEGPNQPQHF. The CDR3 nucleotides are TGTGCCAGCAGTGAGGGCCCAAATCAGCCCCAGCATTTT.